These 20 T cell receptor beta chains originate from one sample sequenced in a study of CXCR3-negative and CXCR3-positive naive CD8 T cells. Study results and limitations: TRB CDR3s were more hydrophobic in CXCR3-positive than in CXCR3-negative naive cells.

Which antigens these TCRs recognize remains unknown. The libraries of TRB cDNA were prepared using 5' RACE with UMI labels. TCRdb re-called the 5' RACE reads and gives one entry per CDR3 protein, without DNA. This table lists 85,000 to 120,000 distinct CDR3 sequences. Material for sequencing was naive CXCR3+ CD8+ T cells from blood. Subset specified: CD45RO-CCR7+CD27+CD95- naive CD8+ T cells expressing CXCR3 (TNR3+). All receptors come from a human donor in good health. Some clones in this sample may be carry-over from other donors' samples.

The chain links TRBV6-2 or TRBV6-3 to TRBJ2-7; TCRdb's D call of TRBD1 is untestable without DNA. Per germline, CDR1 MNHEY and CDR2 SVGEGT. The CDR3 runs to 13 residues. CDR3 residues: CASSYLTTGEQYF.

The V gene is TRBV29-1, the J gene TRBJ1-2. Looked up from germline, CDR1 is SQVTM and CDR2 is ANQGSEA. The CDR3 loop spans 15 amino acids. The CDR3 protein is CSVEGGPTANYGYTF. Filled out from reference TRBV29-1 and TRBJ1-2, the complete variable domain reads SAVISQKPSRDICQRGTSLTIQCQVDSQVTMMFWYRQQPGQSLTLIATANQGSEATYESGFVIDKFPISRPNLTFSTLTVSNMSPEDSSIYLCSVEGGPTANYGYTFGSGTRLTVV.

The V gene is TRBV7-6, the J gene TRBJ2-7; TCRdb's assignment of TRBD2 cannot be checked, as there is no DNA. Germline lookup yields CDR1 SGHVS and CDR2 FNYEAQ. This CDR3 is built from 19 residues. The CDR3 here is CASSNRGSFRGRPLYEQYF. The variable domain in full, with the rest retrieved from reference TRBV7-6 and TRBJ2-7, is GAGVSQSPRYKVTKRGQDVALRCDPISGHVSLYWYRQALGQGPEFLTYFNYEAQQDKSGLPNDRFSAERPEGSISTLTIQRTEQRDSAMYRCASSNRGSFRGRPLYEQYFGPGTRLTVT.

The chain's CDR3 is CSGNGERITEASF. V is TRBV20-1 and J is TRBJ1-1. The CDR3 is 13 amino acids. Germline V gene sequence: CDR1 DFQATT, CDR2 SNEGSKA (reference sequence).

The V and J genes are TRBV3-2 and TRBJ1-2. TRBV3-2 is noted as a pseudogene. The CDR3 consists of 14 residues. CDR3 loop: CASSQGPANYGYTF.

The chain carries TRBV7-3 and TRBJ2-1. The CDR3 runs 13 residues. The germline V gene encodes CDR1 SGHTA and CDR2 FQGTGA. CDR3 region: CASSLLGSDEQFF.

This sequence joins TRBV28 and TRBJ2-5; TCRdb reports TRBD1, a call that lacks DNA to check it against. The CDR3 runs 16 residues. CDR1 and CDR2 (germline): MDHEN, SYDVKM. The CDR3 here is CASTIVGATMQETQYF.

This chain links TRBV5-1 with TRBJ2-7; TCRdb calls TRBD1, which cannot be checked without DNA. This CDR3 has 15 residues. Germline values: CDR1 SGHRS, CDR2 YFSETQ. This CDR3 is CASSLVPGGSYEQYF.

The chain links TRBV9 to TRBJ1-1; checking the TCRdb D call of TRBD1 is not possible without DNA. This CDR3 contains 14 residues. Germline V gene data show CDR1 as SGDLS and CDR2 as YYNGEE. The CDR3 here is CASSVEQVGTEAFF.

The CDR3 sequence is CSGTGGRSDEQFF. The chain employs TRBV29-1 and TRBJ2-1; TCRdb's D call, TRBD1, is unchecked because there is no DNA. The CDR3 is made up of 13 amino acids. Germline values: CDR1 SQVTM, CDR2 ANQGSEA.

The V call is TRBV19, the J call TRBJ1-1; as DNA is missing, the TRBD1 call by TCRdb cannot be tested. Per the germline V gene, CDR1 is LNHDA and CDR2 is SQIVND (reference sequence). This CDR3 region has 15 residues. The CDR3 loop is CASSIAPGPNTEAFF.

V and J are TRBV7-8 and TRBJ2-7. The germline V gene has CDR1 SGHVS and CDR2 FQNEAQ. The CDR3 spans 15 residues. The CDR3 sequence is CASSLEKNPFYEQYF.

This chain connects TRBV6-5 to TRBJ2-7; TCRdb's D call, TRBD1, is unchecked because there is no DNA. Germline CDR1 reads MNHEY; CDR2 reads SVGAGI. This CDR3 is 14 amino acids long. CDR3 sequence reads: CASTYGPGGGEQYF.

The chain joins TRBV29-1 to TRBJ1-4; TCRdb designates TRBD1, a call that cannot be tested without DNA. The germline CDR1 and CDR2 sequences are SQVTM and ANQGSEA. CDR3 size: 13 residues. Here the CDR3 reads CSAEVGAGEKLFF.

This rearrangement joins TRBV20-1 to TRBJ2-7; TCRdb picks TRBD1, but there is no DNA to check that call. The CDR3 has 13 residues. Germline V gene data show CDR1 as DFQATT and CDR2 as SNEGSKA (reference sequence). The CDR3 loop reads CSARPGTDYEQYF.

The J gene is TRBJ2-6, the V gene TRBV4-3; as DNA is missing, the TRBD2 call by TCRdb cannot be tested. The CDR3 runs to 17 residues. Germline CDR1 reads LGHNA; CDR2 reads YSLEER. The CDR3 sequence: CASSQGTSESGANVLTF.

This rearrangement joins TRBV12-3 or TRBV12-4 to TRBJ1-2; TCRdb indicates TRBD1, and absent DNA this call remains unverified. The CDR3 runs 15 residues. CDR3 sequence: CASRVWDRGIDGYTF.

This chain connects TRBV21-1 to TRBJ2-2; the TRBD2 assignment by TCRdb is unverifiable without DNA. TRBV21-1 is tagged as a pseudogene. The CDR3 has 18 residues. CDR3 loop: CASSRRGLAGTGTGELFF.

The V gene is TRBV11-2, the J gene TRBJ2-1; no DNA is available, so the TRBD2 call from TCRdb remains unchecked. The CDR3 covers 15 residues. Germline V lookup: CDR1 SGHAT, CDR2 FQNNGV. The CDR3 sequence is CASSLDPSGGNEQFF.

This rearrangement joins TRBV5-1 to TRBJ2-1. This CDR3 is built from 15 residues. In germline, CDR1 is SGHRS, CDR2 YFSETQ. CDR3 sequence reads: CASSLVGLVYNEQFF.